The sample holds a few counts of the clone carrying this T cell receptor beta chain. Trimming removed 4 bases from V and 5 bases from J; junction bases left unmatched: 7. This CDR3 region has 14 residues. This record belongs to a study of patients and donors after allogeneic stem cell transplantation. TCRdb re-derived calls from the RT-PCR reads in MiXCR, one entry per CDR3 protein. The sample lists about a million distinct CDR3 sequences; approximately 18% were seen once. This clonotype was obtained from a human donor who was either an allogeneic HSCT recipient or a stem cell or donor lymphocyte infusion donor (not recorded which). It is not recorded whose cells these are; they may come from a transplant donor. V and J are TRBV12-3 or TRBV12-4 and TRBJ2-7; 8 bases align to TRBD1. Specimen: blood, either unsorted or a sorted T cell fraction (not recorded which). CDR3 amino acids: CASSSRTGSHEQYF. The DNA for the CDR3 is TGTGCCAGCAGTTCGCGGACAGGGTCCCACGAGCAGTACTTC.